Below, 4 T cell receptor beta chains from the same sample are listed, as sequenced in a study of blood T cell repertoires in COVID-19. Using immunoSEQ multiplex PCR, the repertoire was profiled, and TCRdb retains in-frame clones only, with some absent. This table holds about 190,000 clones, roughly four fifths found once. Material: peripheral blood. The receptors stem from a man in his fifties or sixties who had recovered from COVID-19.

The V and J genes are TRBV19 and TRBJ2-3; D not resolved. The V end was cut by 5 bases, the J end by 5 bases, with 23 bases between. From germline, CDR1 is LNHDA and CDR2 SQIVND (reference sequence). The CDR3 length is 17 residues. The CDR3 reads CASSPISRSTRGDTQYF. DNA of the CDR3: TGTGCCAGTAGTCCTATTAGCCGGTCAACCCGAGGAGATACGCAGTATTTT.

V is TRBV12-3 or TRBV12-4 and J is TRBJ1-1; D is possibly TRBD1 (5 bases). V lost 4 bases to trimming and J lost 5 bases, with 8 bases between them. The length of the CDR3 is 12 residues. Here the CDR3 DNA reads TGTGCCAGCAGTTCCAGGGCAACTGAAGCTTTCTTT. This encodes CASSSRATEAFF.

The rearrangement joins TRBV5-8 to TRBJ2-2; TRBD1 is a possible D gene (5 bases). The V gene's germline CDR1 is SGHTS and CDR2 YDEGEE. Trimming took 1 base from V and 6 from J, leaving 10 bases between them. The CDR3 is 14 residues long. This chain's CDR3 is CASSLSGYAGELFF. The CDR3 coding sequence is TGTGCCAGCAGCTTGTCAGGGTACGCCGGGGAGCTGTTTTTT.

The rearrangement uses TRBV16 and TRBJ2-7; 14 positions agree with TRBD2. J gave up 4 bases and V 1 base, and 6 bases lay outside the gene matches. CDR3 length: 17 residues. The germline CDR1 and CDR2 sequences are KGHSY and FQNENV. CDR3: CASSQLRLAGGPYEQYF. In DNA form, the CDR3 reads TGTGCCAGCAGCCAATTGCGACTAGCGGGAGGGCCGTACGAGCAGTACTTC.